This T cell receptor beta chain was sequenced for a study of blood T cell repertoires in COVID-19. Study information: Samples taken during acute and convalescent COVID-19 were collected in the United States, Italy and Spain. Sample material is recorded as cDNA or gDNA derived from T cells, B-cell-depleted T cells, or PBMCs.

Participants in the exposed group had met a COVID-19 case in the 2 weeks before joining the study. This CDR3 has 16 amino acids. Germline trimming cut 0 bases from V and 7 bases from J; bases unmatched to any gene: 5. The V gene's germline CDR1 is SGHNT and CDR2 YYREEE (reference sequence). In the source study's methods: It was from reference gene primer amplification that nucleated cell counts were estimated. The assay was immunoSEQ multiplex PCR, and TCRdb's table has in-frame clones only and misses some. That table is the source of V, J and clone size, and D and trimming were worked out from the DNA. The sample has approximately 220,000 clones, 86% seen once.

The chain is built from TRBV5-4 and TRBJ1-6; 9 nucleotides line up with TRBD1. This TCR derives from a woman in her twenties or thirties who had been exposed to COVID-19. Sample: PBMCs or T cells enriched from blood (not recorded which). The CDR3 coding sequence is TGTGCCAGCAGCTTGGAGCCGACAGGGGGGAATTCACCCCTCCACTTT. As protein: CASSLEPTGGNSPLHF.